This T cell receptor beta chain was retrieved from a study of Graves' ophthalmopathy and Graves' hyperthyroidism. Study-wide results and limits: Blood was where most expanded thyroid clonotypes above 0.001 frequency also turned up. The study's model predicted ophthalmopathy progression at approximately 71% sensitivity and almost 75% specificity.

Uncontrolled infections, other autoimmune diseases, pregnancy or lactation barred patients from enrollment. Amplified TCR beta CDR3 regions were obtained using RNA transcripts as template. HTBI-primed first-round RT-PCR preceded second-round multiplex PCR. TCRdb re-called the multiplex PCR reads through MiXCR, storing one row per CDR3 protein. The top ten hold roughly 45% of the sample, which has about 740,000 distinct CDR3 sequences, 40% seen once. CDR3 length: 16 amino acids. V was pared by 3 bases and J by 7 bases, with 14 bases of the junction left unmatched. About this clonotype: The antigen is not known.

This sequence originates from an adult man with Graves' ophthalmopathy. The sample comprised peripheral blood. The chain couples TRBV7-1 to TRBJ2-7; 8 bases are shared with TRBD2. TRBV7-1 is noted as an ORF with a role that remains uncertain. The chain's CDR3 is CASSSEFSGGPGEQYF. CDR3 DNA sequence: TGTGCCAGCAGCTCCGAATTCAGCGGGGGTCCGGGGGAGCAGTACTTC.